These 11 T cell receptor beta chains came from one sample sequenced in a study of blood T cell repertoires in COVID-19. The table came from immunoSEQ multiplex PCR; TCRdb's copy has only in-frame clones and leaves some out. The sample lists 100,000 to 150,000 clones; roughly 88% were seen once. Sequenced sample: peripheral blood. The receptors derive from a man in his fifties with acute or convalescent COVID-19.

The chain recombines TRBV2 with TRBJ2-4; maybe TRBD1 (5 bases). The CDR3 length is 12 residues. V was pared by 2 bases and J by 6 bases, with 5 bases between. The germline CDR1 and CDR2 sequences are SNHLY and FYNNEI. DNA of the CDR3: TGTGCCAGCAGTGAACAGGGAAACATTCAGTACTTC. Its protein product is CASSEQGNIQYF.

The CDR3 sequence is CASSYLEGLRGQYF. In DNA, the CDR3 is TGTGCCAGCAGTTACCTTGAGGGACTCCGGGGGCAGTACTTC. The rearrangement links TRBV6-5 to TRBJ2-7; D might be TRBD2 (6 bases). Trimming shortened V by 2 bases and J by 9 bases, and 17 bases separated the two germline ends. The CDR3 consists of 14 residues. The germline V gene has CDR1 MNHEY and CDR2 SVGAGI.

CDR3 DNA sequence: TGTGCCAGCAGACCCGACAGGGGGTACCAAGAGACCCAGTACTTC. It specifies CASRPDRGYQETQYF. The chain uses TRBV6-5 and TRBJ2-5, with TRBD1 identical over 9 bases. This CDR3 has 15 amino acids. J lost 0 bases, V lost 6 bases, and 5 bases had no gene match. Germline CDR1 MNHEY, CDR2 SVGAGI.

V is TRBV27 and J is TRBJ1-6; D uncertain. CDR1 is MNHEY and CDR2 is SMNVEV in the germline V gene (reference sequence). This CDR3 is built from 16 residues. Trimming pared 5 bases from V and 7 bases from J, leaving 18 bases between. CDR3 residues: CASSPAEHLQNSPLHF. The CDR3, as DNA: TGTGCCAGCAGTCCGGCTGAACACTTACAGAATTCACCCCTCCACTTT.

This clone was picked up a small number of times. The CDR3 coding sequence is TGTGCCAGCACCGGTGGTGGGTCACTATGGCCCTATAATTCACCCCTCCACTTT. The encoded protein is CASTGGGSLWPYNSPLHF. V usage is TRBV5-6 and J usage is TRBJ1-6; the D is unclear. The CDR3 covers 18 residues. V gave up 6 bases and J gave up 2 bases, with 21 bases separating them. Germline lookup yields CDR1 SGHDT and CDR2 YYEEEE.

This clone came up once. V and J are TRBV3-1 (or the pseudogene TRBV3-2) and TRBJ1-5; no clear D. Per the germline V gene, CDR1 is LGHDT and CDR2 is YNNKEL (reference sequence). The V end lost 1 base, the J end lost 2 bases, and 9 bases lay between the germline ends. CDR3 size: 15 residues. The CDR3 here is CASSQGHGGNQPQHF. The CDR3 DNA is TGTGCCAGCAGCCAAGGACACGGGGGCAATCAGCCCCAGCATTTT.

The chain recombines TRBV6-4 with TRBJ1-6; 8 bases align to TRBD1. V shed 4 bases and J 7 bases; nucleotides not matched to a gene: 3. This CDR3 is 14 amino acids long. Germline loops: CDR1 MRHNA, CDR2 SNTAGT. As DNA, the CDR3 is TGTGCCAGCAGTGCCGGACAGGGAAATTCACCCCTCCACTTT. Residues: CASSAGQGNSPLHF.

The chain links TRBV4-2 to TRBJ1-2, with TRBD1 identical over 7 bases. Germline CDR1 reads LGHNA; CDR2 reads YNFKEQ. The CDR3 contains 17 residues. J was trimmed by 0 bases and V by 4 bases; bases with no gene match: 11. As DNA, the CDR3 is TGTGCCAGCAGCCTTCCTCGAGGGGGCACCGCTAACTATGGCTACACCTTC. Translation: CASSLPRGGTANYGYTF.

The rearrangement joins TRBV6-5 to TRBJ1-2, with D unclear. The CDR3 runs to 15 residues. The ends were cut back, 6 bases at V and 2 bases at J, with 16 bases in the middle. Germline CDR1 is MNHEY and CDR2 is SVGAGI. CDR3 sequence reads: CASSPTGVRNYGYTF. DNA of the CDR3: TGTGCCAGCAGCCCGACGGGAGTCAGGAACTATGGCTACACCTTC.

This clone was counted a few times. The chain links TRBV3-1 (or the pseudogene TRBV3-2) to TRBJ2-1, with D perhaps matching TRBD2 (5 bases). V was cut by 5 bases and J by 8 bases, with 19 bases left in between. CDR3 size: 15 residues. Germline-derived CDR1 and CDR2 are LGHDT and YNNKEL (reference sequence). The CDR3 reads CASSYLATRFDEQFF. CDR3 nucleotide sequence: TGTGCCAGCAGCTACCTAGCTACGAGGTTCGATGAGCAGTTCTTC.

This clone was seen a handful of times. This rearrangement joins TRBV24-1 to TRBJ2-2, with D perhaps TRBD1 (6 bases). CDR3 length: 16 amino acids. The germline V and J ends were trimmed by 5 bases and 5 bases, with 17 bases remaining between them. Germline loops: CDR1 KGHDR, CDR2 SFDVKD. CDR3 nucleotides: TGTGCCACCAGTGGGTACCCGGGACATCAAACCGGGGAGCTGTTTTTT. It is translated as CATSGYPGHQTGELFF.